The 32 T cell receptor beta chains reported below all come from one sample, sequenced in a study of CD8+ T cells in alopecia areata. Individuals with alopecia areata gave both lesional scalp punch biopsies and peripheral blood for collection. Reverse transcription of extracted RNA yielded cDNA, which provided the sequencing template. This table comes from immunoSEQ multiplex PCR, and its TCRdb copy is limited to in-frame clones, with some not included. Here the sample spans under 7,500 clones, just over 65% being singletons. The material sequenced was skin, taken at week 0. The receptors were sampled from a human donor with alopecia areata.

In this sample, this clone turned up once. The chain combines TRBV30 with TRBJ2-5, with 7 bases lining up with TRBD2. Germline CDR1 is GTSNPN and CDR2 is SVGIG (reference sequence). The CDR3 loop spans 14 amino acids. V shed 8 bases, J shed 3 bases, and the junction held 12 bases outside the gene matches. DNA for the CDR3: TGTGCCGGGCGTGGGGGGGGGATGGAAGAGACCCAGTACTTC. Protein sequence: CAGRGGGMEETQYF.

The J gene is TRBJ2-3, the V gene TRBV5-6; D gene uncertain. The length of the CDR3 is 16 residues. V dropped 0 bases and J dropped 6 bases, with 17 bases sitting between them. Germline loops: CDR1 SGHDT, CDR2 YYEEEE. CDR3 DNA sequence: TGTGCCAGCAGCTTGGGGTTCGGTGGTGCCGGGGATACGCAGTATTTT. Protein product: CASSLGFGGAGDTQYF.

This chain connects TRBV4-3 to TRBJ1-4; the D is unclear. The germline V gene encodes CDR1 LGHNA and CDR2 YSLEER. With 0 bases removed from V and 0 bases from J, the gap between germline ends came to 8 bases. The CDR3 runs 16 residues. CDR3 residues: CASSQETFTTNEKLFF. The CDR3 DNA reads as TGCGCCAGCAGCCAAGAGACATTCACAACTAATGAAAAACTGTTTTTT.

J is TRBJ1-5 and V is TRBV28; 7 nucleotides agree with TRBD1. Germline loops: CDR1 MDHEN, CDR2 SYDVKM. Trimming took 5 bases from V and 5 from J; bases not matched to a gene: 6. CDR3 length: 14 residues. Here the CDR3 DNA reads TGTGCCAGCAGTCAGGGGGGGGCAGATCAGCCCCAGCATTTT. This gives the protein CASSQGGADQPQHF.

V and J are TRBV2 and TRBJ2-7; 11 positions match TRBD1. CDR3 length equals 12 residues. CDR1 and CDR2 from the germline V gene are SNHLY and FYNNEI. J lost 5 bases, V lost 6 bases, and 0 bases had no gene match. The CDR3 spells CASRDRGHEQYF. In DNA, the CDR3 is TGTGCCAGCAGGGACAGGGGGCACGAGCAGTACTTC.

This clone showed up just a few times. The gene calls are TRBV7-2 and TRBJ2-7, with a weak D call TRBD2 (6 bases). Trimming took 4 bases from V and 7 from J, leaving 17 bases between them. The CDR3 extends over 14 amino acids. CDR1 SGHTA and CDR2 FQGNSA come from the germline V gene. Written as DNA, the CDR3 is TGTGCCAGCAGCTATGGACCTACCGCGGGGGAGCAGTACTTC. Amino acids: CASSYGPTAGEQYF.

The chain links TRBV19 to TRBJ1-1; TRBD1 is a possible D gene (6 bases). Germline CDR1 and CDR2: LNHDA and SQIVND (reference sequence). The CDR3 totals 14 residues. V was clipped by 5 bases and J by 3 bases, with 13 bases between them. The DNA of the CDR3 is TGTGCCAGTAGTGAGCACAGGGTAGACACTGAAGCTTTCTTT. Translation gives CASSEHRVDTEAFF.

This clone was seen only once. J is TRBJ2-7 and V is TRBV4-3; D not resolved. The V end lost 0 bases, the J end lost 6 bases, and 9 bases lay between the germline ends. The CDR3 spans 13 residues. CDR1 LGHNA and CDR2 YSLEER come from the germline V gene. CDR3 DNA: TGCGCCAGCAGCCAAGAGCCGGCCACCGAGCAGTACTTC. Its translation: CASSQEPATEQYF.

This clone has a single count. V usage is TRBV2 and J usage is TRBJ2-5, with a weak D call TRBD2 (6 bases). Looked up from germline, CDR1 is SNHLY and CDR2 is FYNNEI. V lost 11 bases to trimming and J lost 5 bases, with 27 bases between them. The CDR3 extends over 16 amino acids. For the CDR3, the DNA is TGTGCCGGAAGGGACTGGGCAGACCATCCAGGGGAGACCCAGTACTTC. Protein product: CAGRDWADHPGETQYF. The full variable domain, completed using reference TRBV2 and TRBJ2-5, is EPEVTQTPSHQVTQMGQEVILRCVPISNHLYFYWYRQILGQKVEFLVSFYNNEISEKSEIFDDQFSVERPDGSNFTLKIRSTKLEDSAMYFCAGRDWADHPGETQYFGPGTRLLVL.

The genes are TRBV5-1 and TRBJ2-1; 12 bases fit TRBD2. The germline CDR1 and CDR2 sequences are SGHRS and YFSETQ. The CDR3 runs 16 residues. V lost 8 bases to trimming and J lost 2 bases; unmatched junction nucleotides: 8. The CDR3 loop is CASSSGGVLTYNEQFF. CDR3 DNA sequence: TGCGCCAGTTCTAGCGGGGGGGTGTTGACCTACAATGAGCAGTTCTTC.

V usage is TRBV7-9 and J usage is TRBJ2-3; D is ambiguous. The CDR3 has 14 amino acids. V shed 1 base and J shed 4 bases, with 9 bases lying between them. Germline CDR1 and CDR2: SEHNR and FQNEAQ (reference sequence). CDR3 sequence reads: CASSLGLPADTQYF. CDR3 bases: TGTGCCAGCAGCTTAGGTTTGCCAGCAGATACGCAGTATTTT.

This clone was picked up a small number of times. The chain employs TRBV7-3 and TRBJ2-5; TRBD2 agrees at 7 bases. Germline-derived CDR1 and CDR2 are SGHTA and FQGTGA. This CDR3 spans 16 amino acids. V was clipped by 4 bases and J by 7 bases; unmatched bases: 15. Here the CDR3 DNA reads TGTGCCAGCAGCTCAAAGCGGGACCCCGGGCCTGGGACCCAGTACTTC. It yields the protein CASSSKRDPGPGTQYF.

In its sample, this clone was seen once. This rearrangement joins TRBV7-2 to TRBJ2-7; 8 nucleotides align to TRBD1. This CDR3 comprises 15 residues. V lost 5 bases, J lost 0 bases, and 6 bases stayed unmatched. Germline lookup yields CDR1 SGHTA and CDR2 FQGNSA. CDR3 coding DNA: TGTGCCAGCAGCCAGTGGGACAGGAGCTCCTACGAGCAGTACTTC. This encodes CASSQWDRSSYEQYF.

The V and J genes are TRBV4-2 and TRBJ2-5; D might be TRBD2 (6 bases). This CDR3 region has 16 residues. CDR1 and CDR2 from the germline V gene are LGHNA and YNFKEQ. Trimming shortened V by 5 bases and J by 2 bases, and 18 bases separated the two germline ends. Written as DNA, the CDR3 is TGTGCCAGCAGCTTGGGGCTTTCGGCGGGGCAAGAGACCCAGTACTTC. Encoded protein: CASSLGLSAGQETQYF.

In its sample, this clone was seen once. The genes are TRBV5-6 and TRBJ2-6; 9 nucleotides line up with TRBD1. The length of the CDR3 is 17 residues. CDR1 SGHDT and CDR2 YYEEEE come from the germline V gene. V shed 0 bases and J 3 bases; nucleotides not matched to a gene: 4. DNA of the CDR3: TGTGCCAGCAGCTTGGCCGGGACAGGGTTTGGGGCCAACGTCCTGACTTTC. Translating gives CASSLAGTGFGANVLTF. The variable domain in full, completed from reference TRBV5-6 and TRBJ2-6, reads DAGVTQSPTHLIKTRGQQVTLRCSPKSGHDTVSWYQQALGQGPQFIFQYYEEEERQRGNFPDRFSGHQFPNYSSELNVNALLLGDSALYLCASSLAGTGFGANVLTFGAGSRLTVL.

The chain recombines TRBV27 with TRBJ1-4, with a possible D match to TRBD1 (6 bases). This CDR3 comprises 17 residues. Germline V gives CDR1 MNHEY, CDR2 SMNVEV (reference sequence). V gave up 3 bases and J gave up 4 bases, with 18 bases separating them. DNA for the CDR3: TGTGCCAGCAGTTTTTACCCCTCGACAGGAGATAATGAAAAACTGTTTTTT. It translates to CASSFYPSTGDNEKLFF.

The chain joins TRBV5-1 to TRBJ2-7; D is uncertain. V was trimmed by 3 bases and J by 2 bases, leaving 15 bases between them. The germline V gene has CDR1 SGHRS and CDR2 YFSETQ. CDR3 length: 15 amino acids. The DNA of the CDR3 is TGCGCCAGCAGCTCCCCGGCCTCTCCCGCCTACGAGCAGTACTTC. Translated: CASSSPASPAYEQYF. Complete variable domain (other parts from reference TRBV5-1 and TRBJ2-7): KAGVTQTPRYLIKTRGQQVTLSCSPISGHRSVSWYQQTPGQGLQFLFEYFSETQRNKGNFPGRFSGRQFSNSRSEMNVSTLELGDSALYLCASSSPASPAYEQYFGPGTRLTVT.

The chain joins TRBV19 to TRBJ1-1; 9 nucleotides match TRBD1. V was pared by 3 bases and J by 4 bases, with 15 bases of the junction left unmatched. CDR1 and CDR2 from the germline V gene are LNHDA and SQIVND (reference sequence). This CDR3 has 18 amino acids. As DNA, the CDR3 is TGTGCCAGTAGTATCCGAACCGGGACAGGGTTGTTGGGCACTGAAGCTTTCTTT. Protein product: CASSIRTGTGLLGTEAFF.

The CDR3 region is CASSAGRITYEQYF. The CDR3 DNA reads TGTGCCAGCAGTGCAGGGAGGATCACCTACGAGCAGTACTTC. The rearrangement links TRBV2 to TRBJ2-5; D might be TRBD2 (6 bases). TRBJ2-7 matches the DNA end more closely, so the J call is doubtful. The CDR3 spans 14 residues. CDR1 and CDR2 from the germline V gene are SNHLY and FYNNEI.

This chain links TRBV4-1 with TRBJ1-2, with 7 bases matching TRBD1. The germline V gene has CDR1 MGHRA and CDR2 YSYEKL. This CDR3 contains 14 residues. Germline trimming cut 8 bases from V and 2 bases from J; bases unmatched to any gene: 8. The DNA of the CDR3 is TGCGCCAGCCGTCGGCAGGGGGAGAACTATGGCTACACCTTC. As protein: CASRRQGENYGYTF.

The J gene is TRBJ2-7, the V gene TRBV11-1, with a tentative D call TRBD2 (5 bases). Trimming pared 5 bases from V and 3 bases from J, leaving 11 bases between. This CDR3 has 13 residues. Germline V gives CDR1 SGHAT, CDR2 FQDESV (reference sequence). The CDR3 here is CASSSGPNYEQYF. The CDR3 DNA sequence: TGTGCCAGCAGCAGCGGACCCAACTACGAGCAGTACTTC.

This clone was counted a few times. The rearrangement uses TRBV11-2 and TRBJ1-1, with 7 bases aligning to TRBD1. CDR3 length: 15 residues. Losses at the gene ends were 5 bases for V and 1 base for J; bases not matched to a gene: 7. Germline V gene sequence: CDR1 SGHAT, CDR2 FQNNGV. CDR3 nucleotide sequence: TGTGCCAGCAGCCCCACGGACAGGACGAACACTGAAGCTTTCTTT. It specifies CASSPTDRTNTEAFF.

This clone was seen a single time. The rearrangement links TRBV29-1 to TRBJ2-1, with 11 bases that match TRBD2. The CDR3 covers 17 residues. Germline lookup yields CDR1 SQVTM and CDR2 ANQGSEA. Trimming cost V 1 base and J 0 bases; bases outside gene matches: 5. The CDR3 protein is CSVEGTSGPSSYNEQFF. CDR3 sequence (DNA): TGCAGCGTTGAAGGGACTAGCGGGCCAAGCTCCTACAATGAGCAGTTCTTC.

V and J are TRBV14 and TRBJ1-2; unclear D gene. The germline gives CDR1 SGHDN, CDR2 FVKESK. CDR3 size: 15 residues. V was trimmed by 1 base and J by 4 bases, leaving 13 bases between them. CDR3 sequence: CASSQVANPGYGYTF. The CDR3 coding sequence is TGTGCCAGCAGCCAAGTTGCCAACCCGGGCTATGGCTACACCTTC.

This clone was detected only a few times. The V call is TRBV7-2, the J call TRBJ2-7; 9 positions match TRBD2. With 5 bases clipped from V and 3 bases from J, the junction kept 5 bases outside the gene matches. The CDR3 has 14 residues. CDR1 is SGHTA and CDR2 is FQGNSA in the germline V gene. The CDR3 here is CASSVSGGSYEQYF. The CDR3 DNA reads TGTGCCAGCAGCGTTAGCGGGGGAAGCTACGAGCAGTACTTC. Drawing the rest from reference TRBV7-2 and TRBJ2-7, the complete variable domain is GAGVSQSPSNKVTEKGKDVELRCDPISGHTALYWYRQSLGQGLEFLIYFQGNSAPDKSGLPSDRFSAERTGGSVSTLTIQRTQQEDSAVYLCASSVSGGSYEQYFGPGTRLTVT.

The chain employs TRBV7-9 and TRBJ1-4; TRBD1 agrees at 7 bases. Per the germline V gene, CDR1 is SEHNR and CDR2 is FQNEAQ (reference sequence). Trimming at V came to 5 bases and at J to 4 bases, leaving 7 bases not matched to a gene. This CDR3 is built from 15 residues. The CDR3 sequence: CASSPGGTVNEKLFF. The CDR3 DNA sequence: TGTGCCAGCAGCCCAGGGGGGACAGTTAATGAAAAACTGTTTTTT.

This clone has only a few counts. V gene TRBV4-1 combines with J gene TRBJ1-5; 9 bases fit TRBD1. Germline values: CDR1 MGHRA, CDR2 YSYEKL. There are 18 residues in the CDR3. After removal of 0 bases from V and 4 bases from J, the junction contained 10 bases not matched to a gene. CDR3: CASSQDPLRDRANQPQHF. The CDR3 DNA is TGCGCCAGCAGCCAAGATCCCCTAAGGGACAGGGCGAATCAGCCCCAGCATTTT.

This sequence joins TRBV7-2 and TRBJ1-1; the D gene is possibly TRBD1 (6 bases). The germline V gene encodes CDR1 SGHTA and CDR2 FQGNSA. There are 13 residues in the CDR3. V was trimmed by 5 bases and J by 5 bases, leaving 12 bases between them. The CDR3 DNA reads TGTGCCAGCAGCCTACAGGGTGGGACTGAAGCTTTCTTT. Translating it yields CASSLQGGTEAFF.

V usage is TRBV11-1 and J usage is TRBJ2-7; D is possibly TRBD2 (6 bases). The ends were cut back, 10 bases at V and 2 bases at J, with 15 bases in the middle. The CDR3 runs to 13 residues. Germline assignment: CDR1 SGHAT and CDR2 FQDESV (reference sequence). The CDR3 spells CAKKTGVTYEQYF. The CDR3 DNA is TGTGCCAAGAAGACGGGGGTGACCTACGAGCAGTACTTC.

This clone was seen only once. The J gene is TRBJ1-1, the V gene TRBV10-3; the D gene is possibly TRBD1 (6 bases). The germline CDR1 and CDR2 sequences are ENHRY and SYGVKD. CDR3 length: 14 residues. Trimming removed 3 bases from V and 5 bases from J, with 13 bases in between. The CDR3 protein is CAISEGGSRTEAFF. As DNA, the CDR3 is TGTGCCATCAGTGAAGGGGGGTCCCGGACTGAAGCTTTCTTT.

This clone was observed a single time. Other DNA sequences in this sample translate to the same CDR3. The rearrangement links TRBV2 to TRBJ1-1, with 8 nucleotides matching TRBD1. V lost 6 bases and J lost 1; bases outside the gene matches: 1. The CDR3 totals 13 residues. Germline V lookup: CDR1 SNHLY, CDR2 FYNNEI. The chain's CDR3 is CASRGQGNTEAFF. In DNA form, the CDR3 reads TGTGCCAGCAGAGGACAGGGGAACACTGAAGCTTTCTTT.

V is TRBV5-1 and J is TRBJ1-3, with D uncertain. Germline V gene data show CDR1 as SGHRS and CDR2 as YFSETQ. The CDR3 contains 16 residues. Trimming took 0 bases from V and 0 from J, leaving 10 bases between them. CDR3 nucleotide sequence: TGCGCCAGCAGCTTGGTAATGGGCGGCTCTGGAAACACCATATATTTT. It codes for CASSLVMGGSGNTIYF.